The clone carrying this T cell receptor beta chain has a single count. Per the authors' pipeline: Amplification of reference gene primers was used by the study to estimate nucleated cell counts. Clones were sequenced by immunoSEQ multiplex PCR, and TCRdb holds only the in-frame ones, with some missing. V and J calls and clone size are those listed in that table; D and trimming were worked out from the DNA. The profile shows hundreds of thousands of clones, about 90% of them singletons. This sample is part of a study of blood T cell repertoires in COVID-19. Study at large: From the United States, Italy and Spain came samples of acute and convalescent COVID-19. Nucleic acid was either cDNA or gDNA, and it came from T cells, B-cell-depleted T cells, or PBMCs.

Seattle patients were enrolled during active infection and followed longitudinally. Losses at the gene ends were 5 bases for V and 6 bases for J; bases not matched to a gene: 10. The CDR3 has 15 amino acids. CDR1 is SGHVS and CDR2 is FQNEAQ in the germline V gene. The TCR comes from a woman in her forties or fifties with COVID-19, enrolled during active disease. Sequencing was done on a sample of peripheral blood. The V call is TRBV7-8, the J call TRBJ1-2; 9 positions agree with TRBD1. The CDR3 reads CASSLQGAKYHGYTF. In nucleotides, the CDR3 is TGTGCCAGCAGCCTACAGGGGGCTAAATACCATGGCTACACCTTC.